The following is a TCR beta chain sequence with its context. No antigen is known for it. These data come from a study of shared clonotypes between healthy human individuals. Whole-study results and caveats: Among non-shared clonotypes, generation probabilities were lower than among those shared by all four donors.

The assay was carried out at the deep level. Only in-frame clones appear in the TCRdb table, and some are missing; sequencing was by immunoSEQ multiplex PCR. The sample shows approximately 2.3 million clones, 85% to 95% of them seen only once. The length of the CDR3 is 18 residues. Germline loops: CDR1 ENHRY, CDR2 SYGVKD. V was pared by 4 bases and J by 0 bases, with 11 bases of the junction left unmatched. The chain is built from TRBV10-3 and TRBJ2-7; 11 nucleotides line up with TRBD2. This TCR was sampled from a man aged 18 to 29 in good health. Some clones in this sample may be carry-over from other donors' samples. Material for sequencing was naive CD4+ T cells from PBMCs. Subset of the sample: CD45RA+ positively selected. The CDR3 here is CAISGGSGRAVSSYEQYF. The CDR3 DNA sequence: TGTGCCATCAGTGGAGGTAGCGGGAGGGCCGTAAGCTCCTACGAGCAGTACTTC.